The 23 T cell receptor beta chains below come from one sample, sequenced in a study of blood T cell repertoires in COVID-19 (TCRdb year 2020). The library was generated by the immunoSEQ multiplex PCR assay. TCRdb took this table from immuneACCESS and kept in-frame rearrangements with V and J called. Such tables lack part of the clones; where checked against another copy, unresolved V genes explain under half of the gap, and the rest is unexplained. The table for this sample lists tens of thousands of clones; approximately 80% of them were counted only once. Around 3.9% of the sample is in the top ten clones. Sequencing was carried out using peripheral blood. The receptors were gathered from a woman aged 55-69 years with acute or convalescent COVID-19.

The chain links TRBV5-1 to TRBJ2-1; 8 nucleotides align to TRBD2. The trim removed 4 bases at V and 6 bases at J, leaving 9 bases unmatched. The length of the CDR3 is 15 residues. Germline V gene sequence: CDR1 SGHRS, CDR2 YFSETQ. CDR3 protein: CASSTTGTRLNEQFF. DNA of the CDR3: TGCGCCAGCAGCACTACCGGGACTAGACTCAATGAGCAGTTCTTC.

CDR3 nucleotides: TGCGCCAGCAGCTTGGGAGCGGGGCGGATGTCTGACATTCAGTACTTC. Amino acids: CASSLGAGRMSDIQYF. This chain links TRBV5-1 with TRBJ2-4, with TRBD2 matching 7 bases. J gave up 8 bases and V 0 bases, and 11 bases lay outside the gene matches. Germline V lookup: CDR1 SGHRS, CDR2 YFSETQ. There are 16 residues in the CDR3.

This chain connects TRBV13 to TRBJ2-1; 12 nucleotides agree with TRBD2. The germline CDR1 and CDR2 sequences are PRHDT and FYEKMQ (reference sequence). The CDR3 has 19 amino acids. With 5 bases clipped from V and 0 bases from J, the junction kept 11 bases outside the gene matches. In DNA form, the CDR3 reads TGTGCCAGCAGCCCCCCGTGGCTAGCGGGAGGGATCTCCTACAATGAGCAGTTCTTC. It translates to CASSPPWLAGGISYNEQFF.

The CDR3 DNA is TGTGCCAGTGGACAGCCCAACTCCTACGAGCAGTACTTC. This sequence encodes CASGQPNSYEQYF. The J gene is TRBJ2-7, the V gene TRBV6-6, with a weak D call TRBD1 (6 bases). Trimming took 9 bases from V and 0 from J, leaving 12 bases between them. Per the germline V gene, CDR1 is MNHNY and CDR2 is SVGAGI (reference sequence). The length of the CDR3 is 13 residues.

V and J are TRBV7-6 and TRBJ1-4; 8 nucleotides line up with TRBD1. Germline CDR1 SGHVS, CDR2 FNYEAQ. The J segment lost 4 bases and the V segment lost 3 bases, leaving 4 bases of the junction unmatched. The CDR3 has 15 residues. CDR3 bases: TGTGCCAGCAGCTTGACAGGGGCGGGTAATGAAAAACTGTTTTTT. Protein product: CASSLTGAGNEKLFF. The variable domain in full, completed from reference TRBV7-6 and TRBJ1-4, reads GAGVSQSPRYKVTKRGQDVALRCDPISGHVSLYWYRQALGQGPEFLTYFNYEAQQDKSGLPNDRFSAERPEGSISTLTIQRTEQRDSAMYRCASSLTGAGNEKLFFGSGTQLSVL.

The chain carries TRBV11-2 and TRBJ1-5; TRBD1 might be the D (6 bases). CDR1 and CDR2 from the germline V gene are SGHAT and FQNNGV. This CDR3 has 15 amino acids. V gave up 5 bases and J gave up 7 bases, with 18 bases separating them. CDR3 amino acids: CASSGGAGVGQPQHF. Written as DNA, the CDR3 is TGTGCCAGCAGCGGAGGAGCAGGGGTCGGGCAGCCCCAGCATTTT.

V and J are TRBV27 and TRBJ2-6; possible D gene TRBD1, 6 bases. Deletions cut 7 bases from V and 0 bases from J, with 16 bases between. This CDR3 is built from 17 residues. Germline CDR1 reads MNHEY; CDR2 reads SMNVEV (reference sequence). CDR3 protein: CASTLTGGNSGANVLTF. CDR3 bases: TGTGCCAGCACCTTGACAGGAGGAAACTCTGGGGCCAACGTCCTGACTTTC.

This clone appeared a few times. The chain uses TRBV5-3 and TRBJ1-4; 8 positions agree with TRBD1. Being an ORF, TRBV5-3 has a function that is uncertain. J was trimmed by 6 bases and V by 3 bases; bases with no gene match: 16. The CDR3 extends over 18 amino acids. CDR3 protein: CARSYPGQATSDDEKLFF. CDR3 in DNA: TGTGCCAGAAGCTATCCGGGACAGGCGACCTCTGATGATGAAAAACTGTTTTTT.

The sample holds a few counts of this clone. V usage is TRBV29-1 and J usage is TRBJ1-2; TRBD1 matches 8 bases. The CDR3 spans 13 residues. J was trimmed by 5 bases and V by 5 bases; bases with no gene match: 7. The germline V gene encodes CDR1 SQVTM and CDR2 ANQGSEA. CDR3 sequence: CSVYGQGKYGYTF. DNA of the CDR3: TGCAGCGTTTACGGACAGGGAAAATATGGCTACACCTTC.

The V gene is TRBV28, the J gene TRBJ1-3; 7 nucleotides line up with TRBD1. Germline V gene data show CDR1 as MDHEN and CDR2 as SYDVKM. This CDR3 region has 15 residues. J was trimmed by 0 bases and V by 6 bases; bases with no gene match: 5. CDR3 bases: TGTGCCAGCAGGTCGACAGGGCGCTCTGGAAACACCATATATTTT. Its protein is CASRSTGRSGNTIYF.

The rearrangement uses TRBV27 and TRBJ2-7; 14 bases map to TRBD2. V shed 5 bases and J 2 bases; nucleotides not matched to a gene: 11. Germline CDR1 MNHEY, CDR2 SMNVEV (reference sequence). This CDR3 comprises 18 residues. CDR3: CASSTMGTSGRRAYEQYF. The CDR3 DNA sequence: TGTGCCAGCAGTACAATGGGGACTAGCGGGAGACGGGCCTACGAGCAGTACTTC.

Here the CDR3 reads CASSLAGSGSYNEQFF. The CDR3 coding sequence is TGCGCCAGCAGCTTGGCGGGTAGCGGGAGTTACAATGAGCAGTTCTTC. The V gene is TRBV5-1, the J gene TRBJ2-1; 9 positions match TRBD2. CDR3 length: 16 amino acids. Germline V gene sequence: CDR1 SGHRS, CDR2 YFSETQ. V dropped 0 bases and J dropped 4; count of bases not matched to a gene: 5.

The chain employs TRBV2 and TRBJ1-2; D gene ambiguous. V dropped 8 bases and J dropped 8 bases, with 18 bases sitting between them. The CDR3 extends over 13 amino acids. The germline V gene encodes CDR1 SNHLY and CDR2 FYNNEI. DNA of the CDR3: TGTGCCAGCGTTGATTCCGGGATTCAAGGCTACACCTTC. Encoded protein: CASVDSGIQGYTF. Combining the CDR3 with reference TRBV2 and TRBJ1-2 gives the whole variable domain EPEVTQTPSHQVTQMGQEVILRCVPISNHLYFYWYRQILGQKVEFLVSFYNNEISEKSEIFDDQFSVERPDGSNFTLKIRSTKLEDSAMYFCASVDSGIQGYTFGSGTRLTVV.

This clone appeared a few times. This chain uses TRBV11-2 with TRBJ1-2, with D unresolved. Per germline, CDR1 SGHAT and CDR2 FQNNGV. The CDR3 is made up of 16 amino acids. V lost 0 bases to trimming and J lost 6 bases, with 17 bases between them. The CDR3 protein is CASSLDLRPSLDGYTF. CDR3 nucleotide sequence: TGTGCCAGCAGCTTAGATCTGAGGCCGTCCCTAGATGGCTACACCTTC.

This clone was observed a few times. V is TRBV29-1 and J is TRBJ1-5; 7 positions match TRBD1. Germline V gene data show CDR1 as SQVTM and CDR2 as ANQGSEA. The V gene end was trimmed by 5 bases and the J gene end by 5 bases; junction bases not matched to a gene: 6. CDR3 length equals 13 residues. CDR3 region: CSVNTGVDQPQHF. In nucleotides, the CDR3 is TGCAGCGTTAATACAGGGGTCGATCAGCCCCAGCATTTT.

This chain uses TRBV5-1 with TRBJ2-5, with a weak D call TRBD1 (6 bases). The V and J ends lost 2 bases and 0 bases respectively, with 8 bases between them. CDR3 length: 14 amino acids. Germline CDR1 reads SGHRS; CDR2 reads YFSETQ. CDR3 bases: TGCGCCAGCAGCTTTGGACAGTACCAAGAGACCCAGTACTTC. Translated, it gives CASSFGQYQETQYF.

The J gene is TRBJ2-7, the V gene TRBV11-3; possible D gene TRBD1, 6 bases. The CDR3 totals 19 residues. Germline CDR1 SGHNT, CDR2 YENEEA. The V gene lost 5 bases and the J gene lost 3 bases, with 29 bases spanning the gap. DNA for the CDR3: TGTGCCAGCAGCCCAGAAACAGGGAGTAATTATATTGTTTGCTACGAGCAGTACTTC. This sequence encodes CASSPETGSNYIVCYEQYF.

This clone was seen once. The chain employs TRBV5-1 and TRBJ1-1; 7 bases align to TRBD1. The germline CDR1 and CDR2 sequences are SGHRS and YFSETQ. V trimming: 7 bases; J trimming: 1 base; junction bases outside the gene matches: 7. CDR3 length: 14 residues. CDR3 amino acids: CASRPGTANTEAFF. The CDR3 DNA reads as TGCGCCAGCCGCCCCGGGACAGCGAACACTGAAGCTTTCTTT.

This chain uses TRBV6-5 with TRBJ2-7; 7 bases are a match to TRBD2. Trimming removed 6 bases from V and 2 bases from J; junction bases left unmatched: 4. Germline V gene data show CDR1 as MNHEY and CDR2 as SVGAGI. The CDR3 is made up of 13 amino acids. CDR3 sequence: CASRKRDTYEQYF. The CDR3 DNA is TGTGCCAGCAGGAAGCGGGATACCTACGAGCAGTACTTC.

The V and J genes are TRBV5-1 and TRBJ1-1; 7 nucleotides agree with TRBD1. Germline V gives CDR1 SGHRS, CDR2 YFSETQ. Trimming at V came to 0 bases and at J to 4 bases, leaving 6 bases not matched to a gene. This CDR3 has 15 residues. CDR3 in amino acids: CASSLGGGGGTEAFF. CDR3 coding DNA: TGCGCCAGCAGCTTGGGAGGGGGCGGAGGCACTGAAGCTTTCTTT.

The CDR3 region has the DNA TGTGCCAGCAGTGAAGCGTTTTCTCGACAGGCTAATGAAAAACTGTTTTTT. Amino acids: CASSEAFSRQANEKLFF. V gene TRBV2 combines with J gene TRBJ1-4; a weak D match, TRBD1 (6 bases). This CDR3 is built from 17 residues. The germline V and J ends were trimmed by 0 bases and 3 bases, with 14 bases remaining between them. Per the germline V gene, CDR1 is SNHLY and CDR2 is FYNNEI.

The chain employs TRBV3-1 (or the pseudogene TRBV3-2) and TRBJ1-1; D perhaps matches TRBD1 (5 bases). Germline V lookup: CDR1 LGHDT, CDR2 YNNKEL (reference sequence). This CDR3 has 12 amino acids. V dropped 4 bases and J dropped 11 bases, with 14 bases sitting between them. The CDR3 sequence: CASSRPGGVAFF. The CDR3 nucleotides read TGTGCCAGCAGCCGCCCTGGGGGGGTGGCTTTCTTT.

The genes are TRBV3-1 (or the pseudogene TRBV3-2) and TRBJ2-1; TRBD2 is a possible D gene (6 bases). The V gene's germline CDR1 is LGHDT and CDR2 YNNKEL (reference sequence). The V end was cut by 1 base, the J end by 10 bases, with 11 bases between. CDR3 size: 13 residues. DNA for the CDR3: TGTGCCAGCAGCCAAGTAGCGGCGGGGGAGCAGTTCTTC. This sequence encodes CASSQVAAGEQFF.